A single sample gave rise to the 17 T cell receptor beta chains below, sequenced in a study of Tregs in tolerant kidney transplant recipients (dated by TCRdb to between 2018 and 2021). Taken with the paper, the label for time point translates to: blood sample drawn before combined kidney and bone marrow transplant. The method behind the library was the immunoSEQ multiplex PCR assay. The source is immuneACCESS, and TCRdb retained only in-frame sequences with V and J called. Part of the clones is not carried over; for the studies checked, unresolved V genes explain less than half of this, and the remainder is unexplained. This sample lists approximately 60,000 clones; about 98% were detected once. The ten largest account for nearly 0.35% of the sample. The sequenced sample was Tregs from blood, obtained before the transplant. These receptors all come from a human donor who received a combined kidney and bone marrow transplant.

V usage is TRBV5-1 and J usage is TRBJ2-3; weak D call: TRBD2 (5 bases). Trimming left V 4 bases short and J 5 bases short, with 14 bases between. The CDR3 totals 14 residues. Germline V lookup: CDR1 SGHRS, CDR2 YFSETQ. The CDR3 DNA reads as TGCGCCAGCAGCAATAGGGCCCGGGGAGATACGCAGTATTTT. This translates into CASSNRARGDTQYF.

J is TRBJ2-5 and V is TRBV29-1; TRBD1 matches 8 bases. V lost 3 bases and J lost 4; bases outside the gene matches: 7. The germline CDR1 and CDR2 sequences are SQVTM and ANQGSEA. There are 14 residues in the CDR3. The CDR3 DNA follows: TGCAGCGTTGAGAGTCCGACAGGGGTAGAGACCCAGTACTTC. It encodes CSVESPTGVETQYF.

This rearrangement joins TRBV6-5 to TRBJ1-2; the match to TRBD1 covers 7 bases. CDR3 length: 13 residues. The germline CDR1 and CDR2 sequences are MNHEY and SVGAGI. The V segment lost 11 bases and the J segment 2 bases; nucleotides outside the gene matches: 8. Here the CDR3 reads CAAHRGWNYGYTF. The CDR3 region has the DNA TGTGCCGCTCACAGGGGATGGAACTATGGCTACACCTTC.

V is TRBV5-1 and J is TRBJ1-1; no definite D call. Trimming cost V 4 bases and J 4 bases, with 14 bases left between them. The CDR3 spans 14 residues. Germline CDR1 and CDR2: SGHRS and YFSETQ. CDR3 protein: CASSPTSGGTEAFF. As DNA, the CDR3 is TGCGCCAGCAGCCCTACTTCCGGCGGCACTGAAGCTTTCTTT.

This chain uses TRBV6-5 with TRBJ1-6, with a tentative D call TRBD1 (5 bases). The CDR3 has 13 amino acids. V was clipped by 2 bases and J by 9 bases, with 8 bases between them. CDR1 is MNHEY and CDR2 is SVGAGI in the germline V gene. DNA of the CDR3: TGTGCCAGCAGTTACCTCGGGGGTTCACCCCTCCACTTT. This codes for CASSYLGGSPLHF.

This clone appeared a single time. This chain links TRBV9 with TRBJ2-1; a possible D gene is TRBD2 (6 bases). Germline loops: CDR1 SGDLS, CDR2 YYNGEE. The CDR3 spans 14 residues. Trimming removed 3 bases from V and 7 bases from J, with 14 bases in between. The CDR3 DNA reads as TGTGCCAGCAGCGGCGGGATCCCCAGGAATGAGCAGTTCTTC. Amino acids: CASSGGIPRNEQFF.

This chain connects TRBV7-2 to TRBJ2-7, with 11 bases fitting TRBD2. Trimming at V came to 3 bases and at J to 7 bases, leaving 8 bases not matched to a gene. The germline V gene has CDR1 SGHTA and CDR2 FQGNSA. This CDR3 region has 15 residues. The DNA for the CDR3 is TGTGCCAGCAGCTTGTGGACTAGCGGGCGCCATGAGCAGTACTTC. It codes for CASSLWTSGRHEQYF.

The chain combines TRBV9 with TRBJ1-2, with D unresolved. This CDR3 contains 13 residues. The V and J ends lost 0 bases and 8 bases respectively, with 11 bases between them. Germline V CDR1 and CDR2: SGDLS, YYNGEE. CDR3 sequence (DNA): TGTGCCAGCAGCGTAGACGCCACCAGGGGCTACACCTTC. Translation gives CASSVDATRGYTF.

The chain joins TRBV30 to TRBJ2-7; 7 bases align to TRBD2. This CDR3 comprises 12 residues. Germline V gene data show CDR1 as GTSNPN and CDR2 as SVGIG (reference sequence). The trim removed 3 bases at V and 6 bases at J, leaving 5 bases unmatched. As DNA, the CDR3 is TGTGCCTGGAGCGCCTGGGGGGGCGAGCAGTACTTC. The encoded protein is CAWSAWGGEQYF.

This chain connects TRBV7-2 to TRBJ1-2, with 10 bases matching TRBD1. The CDR3 is made up of 13 amino acids. CDR1 and CDR2 from the germline V gene are SGHTA and FQGNSA. After removal of 5 bases from V and 7 bases from J, the junction contained 4 bases not matched to a gene. As DNA, the CDR3 is TGTGCCAGCAGCCGGGACAGGGGACTTGGCTACACCTTC. Amino acid sequence: CASSRDRGLGYTF.

This CDR3 is CASSLIGETQYF. In DNA, the CDR3 is TGTGCCAGCAGCTTAATCGGTGAGACCCAGTACTTC. J is TRBJ2-5 and V is TRBV7-9, with D uncertain. This CDR3 is 12 amino acids long. CDR1 and CDR2 (germline): SEHNR, FQNEAQ (reference sequence). V was pared by 2 bases and J by 5 bases, with 6 bases between.

The chain joins TRBV9 to TRBJ2-1; 9 bases are shared with TRBD2. Germline V gives CDR1 SGDLS, CDR2 YYNGEE. Unmatched junction bases numbered 11, after V lost 3 bases and J lost 4 bases. The CDR3 is 17 amino acids. CDR3 amino acids: CASSARVGGGAYNEQFF. DNA for the CDR3: TGTGCCAGCAGCGCCCGCGTTGGCGGGGGGGCGTACAATGAGCAGTTCTTC.

This chain links TRBV7-9 with TRBJ1-1; D possibly corresponds to TRBD1 (5 bases). In germline, CDR1 is SEHNR, CDR2 FQNEAQ (reference sequence). Trimming cost V 1 base and J 4 bases, with 13 bases left between them. The CDR3 consists of 15 residues. The CDR3 loop reads CASSLGVGAGTEAFF. CDR3 sequence (DNA): TGTGCCAGCAGCTTAGGGGTAGGGGCCGGCACTGAAGCTTTCTTT.

The gene calls are TRBV27 and TRBJ1-2; 8 bases agree with TRBD1. The CDR3 runs 13 residues. V lost 3 bases, J lost 7 bases, and 4 bases stayed unmatched. The germline V gene has CDR1 MNHEY and CDR2 SMNVEV (reference sequence). The CDR3 protein is CASSLTGEGGYTF. In DNA form, the CDR3 reads TGTGCCAGCAGTTTGACAGGGGAGGGTGGCTACACCTTC.

The rearrangement joins TRBV11-3 to TRBJ2-5; D gene unclear. Near its end, the DNA agrees better with TRBJ2-7, so the J call may be wrong. The V gene's germline CDR1 is SGHNT and CDR2 YENEEA. The CDR3 totals 12 residues. Here the CDR3 reads CASSFGFYEQYF. The DNA of the CDR3 is TGTGCCAGCAGCTTCGGGTTCTACGAGCAGTACTTC.

The chain carries TRBV5-5 and TRBJ1-1; D not resolved. CDR1 and CDR2 (germline): SGHKS, YYEKEE (reference sequence). This CDR3 is built from 13 residues. Trimming removed 6 bases from V and 1 base from J, with 10 bases in between. CDR3 protein: CASTPRGNTEAFF. The CDR3 DNA is TGTGCCAGCACCCCTCGGGGGAACACTGAAGCTTTCTTT.

This clone has only one observation. The CDR3: CASSLGLVTGELFF. The CDR3 DNA reads TGCGCCAGCAGCTTGGGCTTAGTGACCGGGGAGCTGTTTTTT. This sequence joins TRBV5-1 and TRBJ2-2; D is undetermined. V was trimmed by 0 bases and J by 5 bases, leaving 8 bases between them. Germline CDR1 and CDR2: SGHRS and YFSETQ. CDR3 length: 14 amino acids.